This TCR beta chain stems from a study of glioma-infiltrating T cells after dendritic cell vaccination. In the study overall: Between the early 2000s and the early 2010s, patients got autologous tumor lysate-pulsed dendritic cell vaccines. Findings and limits, study-wide: TCR clonality showed no direct relationship with survival.

A single count supports this clone. As yet, its antigen is unknown. The CDR3 length is 19 residues. Trimming shortened V by 0 bases and J by 4 bases, and 24 bases separated the two germline ends. Per germline, CDR1 SGHVS and CDR2 FQNEAQ. Isocitrate dehydrogenase mutation was absent in all glioblastoma patients. The method was immunoSEQ multiplex PCR; TCRdb's version includes in-frame clones alone and lacks a portion of them. The table includes about 21,000 clones, 75% to 85% detected once. The chain is built from TRBV7-8 and TRBJ1-1, with a possible D match to TRBD1 (5 bases). The TCR comes from a human donor with glioblastoma. Here the sequenced sample was blood, taken before dendritic cell vaccination. This CDR3 reads CASSLALFRGGEWGTEAFF. The CDR3 DNA is TGTGCCAGCAGCTTAGCGCTCTTCCGGGGGGGTGAATGGGGCACTGAAGCTTTCTTT. The variable domain in full, completed from reference TRBV7-8 and TRBJ1-1, reads GAGVSQSPRYKVAKRGQDVALRCDPISGHVSLFWYQQALGQGPEFLTYFQNEAQLDKSGLPSDRFFAERPEGSVSTLKIQRTQQEDSAVYLCASSLALFRGGEWGTEAFFGQGTRLTVV.